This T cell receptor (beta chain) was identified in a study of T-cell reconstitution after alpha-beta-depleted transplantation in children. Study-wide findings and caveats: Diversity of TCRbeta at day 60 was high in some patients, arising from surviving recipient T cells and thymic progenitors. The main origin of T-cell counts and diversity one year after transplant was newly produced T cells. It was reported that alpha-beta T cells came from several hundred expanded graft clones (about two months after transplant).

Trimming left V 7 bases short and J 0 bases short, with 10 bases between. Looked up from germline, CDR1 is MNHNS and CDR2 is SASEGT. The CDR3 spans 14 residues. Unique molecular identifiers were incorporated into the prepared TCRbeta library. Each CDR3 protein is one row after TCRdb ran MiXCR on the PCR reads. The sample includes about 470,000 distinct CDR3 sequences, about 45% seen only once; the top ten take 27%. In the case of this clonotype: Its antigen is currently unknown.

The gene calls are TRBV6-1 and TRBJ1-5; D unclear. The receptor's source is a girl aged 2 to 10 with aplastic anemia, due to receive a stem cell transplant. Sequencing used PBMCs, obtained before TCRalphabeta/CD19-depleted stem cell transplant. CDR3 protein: CASTFGGSNQPQHF. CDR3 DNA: TGTGCCAGCACCTTCGGAGGTAGCAATCAGCCCCAGCATTTT.